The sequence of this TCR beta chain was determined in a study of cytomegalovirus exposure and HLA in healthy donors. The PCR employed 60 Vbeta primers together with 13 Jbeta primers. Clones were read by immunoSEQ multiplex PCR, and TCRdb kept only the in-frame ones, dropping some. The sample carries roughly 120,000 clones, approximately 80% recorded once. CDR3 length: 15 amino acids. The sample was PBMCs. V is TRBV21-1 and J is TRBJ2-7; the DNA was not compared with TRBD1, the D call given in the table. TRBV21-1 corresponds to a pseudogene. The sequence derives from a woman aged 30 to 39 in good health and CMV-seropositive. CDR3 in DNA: TGTGCCAGCAGCTCGGGACAGGGCGCGTTCCTCGAGCAGTACTTC. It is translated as CASSSGQGAFLEQYF.